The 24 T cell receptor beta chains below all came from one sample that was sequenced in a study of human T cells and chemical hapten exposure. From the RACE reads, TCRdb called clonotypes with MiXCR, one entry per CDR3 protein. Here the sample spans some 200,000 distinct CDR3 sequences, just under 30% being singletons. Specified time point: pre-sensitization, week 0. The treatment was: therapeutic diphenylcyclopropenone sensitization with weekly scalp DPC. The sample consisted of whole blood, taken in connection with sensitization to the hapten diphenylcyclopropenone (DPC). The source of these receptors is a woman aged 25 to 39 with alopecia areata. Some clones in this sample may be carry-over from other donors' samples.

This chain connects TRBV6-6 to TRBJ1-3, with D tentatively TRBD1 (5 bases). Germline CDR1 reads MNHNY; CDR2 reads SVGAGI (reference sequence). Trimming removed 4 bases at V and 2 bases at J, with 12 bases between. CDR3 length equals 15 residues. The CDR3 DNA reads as TGTGCCAGCAGTTCCCTGGGGGGGGCTGGAAACACCATATATTTT. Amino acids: CASSSLGGAGNTIYF.

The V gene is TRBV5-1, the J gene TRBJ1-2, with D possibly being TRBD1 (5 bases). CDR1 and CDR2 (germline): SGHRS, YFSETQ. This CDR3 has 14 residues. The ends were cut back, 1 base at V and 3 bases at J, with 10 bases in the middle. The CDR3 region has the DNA TGCGCCAGCAGCTTGTCGGGGGACGACTATGGCTACACCTTC. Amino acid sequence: CASSLSGDDYGYTF.

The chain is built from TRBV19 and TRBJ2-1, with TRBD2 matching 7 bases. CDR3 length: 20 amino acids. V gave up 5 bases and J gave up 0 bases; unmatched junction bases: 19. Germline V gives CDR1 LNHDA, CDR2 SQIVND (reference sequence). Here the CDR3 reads CASSLGGISGPHSSYNEQFF. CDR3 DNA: TGTGCCAGTAGTCTCGGTGGTATTAGCGGGCCGCATAGCTCCTACAATGAGCAGTTCTTC. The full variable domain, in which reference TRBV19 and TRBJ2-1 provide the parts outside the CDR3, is DGGITQSPKYLFRKEGQNVTLSCEQNLNHDAMYWYRQDPGQGLRLIYYSQIVNDFQKGDIAEGYSVSREKKESFPLTVTSAQKNPTAFYLCASSLGGISGPHSSYNEQFFGPGTRLTVL.

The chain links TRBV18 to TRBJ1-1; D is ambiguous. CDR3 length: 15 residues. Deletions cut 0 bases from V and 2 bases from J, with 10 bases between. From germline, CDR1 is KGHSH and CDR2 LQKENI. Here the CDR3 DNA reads TGTGCCAGCTCACCACCCTCCCGGACTAACACTGAAGCTTTCTTT. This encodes CASSPPSRTNTEAFF.

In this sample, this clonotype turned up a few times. The CDR3 loop reads CASSLLQGIGNQPQHF. CDR3 in DNA: TGTGCCAGCAGCTTACTACAGGGTATAGGCAATCAGCCCCAGCATTTT. V is TRBV7-2 and J is TRBJ1-5, with TRBD1 as a possible D gene (6 bases). Deletions cut 2 bases from V and 2 bases from J, with 13 bases between. Looked up from germline, CDR1 is SGHTA and CDR2 is FQGNSA. CDR3 length: 16 amino acids.

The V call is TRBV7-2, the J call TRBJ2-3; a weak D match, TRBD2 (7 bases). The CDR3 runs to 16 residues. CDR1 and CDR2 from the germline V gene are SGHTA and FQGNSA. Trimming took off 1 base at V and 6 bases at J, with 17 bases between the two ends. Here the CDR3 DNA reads TGTGCCAGCAGCTTAGTCGTGGGGGGGCGGGGCGATACGCAGTATTTT. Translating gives CASSLVVGGRGDTQYF.

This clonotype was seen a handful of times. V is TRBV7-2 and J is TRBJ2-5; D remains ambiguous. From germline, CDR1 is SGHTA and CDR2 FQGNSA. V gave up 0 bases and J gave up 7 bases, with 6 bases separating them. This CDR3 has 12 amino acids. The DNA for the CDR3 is TGTGCCAGCAGCTTAGCAGTTGCGACCCAGTACTTC. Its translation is CASSLAVATQYF. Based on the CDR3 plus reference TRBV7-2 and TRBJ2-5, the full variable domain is GAGVSQSPSNKVTEKGKDVELRCDPISGHTALYWYRQSLGQGLEFLIYFQGNSAPDKSGLPSDRFSAERTGGSVSTLTIQRTQQEDSAVYLCASSLAVATQYFGPGTRLLVL.

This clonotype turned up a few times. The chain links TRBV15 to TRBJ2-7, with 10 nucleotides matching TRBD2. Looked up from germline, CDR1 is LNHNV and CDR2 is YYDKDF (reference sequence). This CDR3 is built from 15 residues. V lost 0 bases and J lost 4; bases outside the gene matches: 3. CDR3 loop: CATSRESSGSYEQYF. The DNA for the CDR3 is TGTGCCACCAGCAGAGAGTCTAGCGGGAGTTACGAGCAGTACTTC.

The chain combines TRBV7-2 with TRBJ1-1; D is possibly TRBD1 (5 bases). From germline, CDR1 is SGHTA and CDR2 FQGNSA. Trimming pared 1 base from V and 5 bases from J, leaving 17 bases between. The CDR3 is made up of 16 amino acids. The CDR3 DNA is TGTGCCAGCAGCTTAGAGTTTACGGCAGGGAATACTGAAGCTTTCTTT. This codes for CASSLEFTAGNTEAFF.

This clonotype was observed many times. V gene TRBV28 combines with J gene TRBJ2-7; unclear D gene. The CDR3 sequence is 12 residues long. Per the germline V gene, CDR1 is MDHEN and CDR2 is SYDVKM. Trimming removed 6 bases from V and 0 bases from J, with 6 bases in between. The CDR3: CASSSPSYEQYF. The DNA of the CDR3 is TGTGCCAGCAGCTCCCCCTCCTACGAGCAGTACTTC.

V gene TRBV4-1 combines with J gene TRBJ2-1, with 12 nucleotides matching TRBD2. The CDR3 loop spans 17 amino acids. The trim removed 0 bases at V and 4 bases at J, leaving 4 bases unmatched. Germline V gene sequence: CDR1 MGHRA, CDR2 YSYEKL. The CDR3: CASSQDPSGGAYNEQFF. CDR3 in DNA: TGCGCCAGCAGCCAAGATCCTAGCGGGGGGGCGTACAATGAGCAGTTCTTC.

CDR3 residues: CASSLSGWGHQPQHF. DNA for the CDR3: TGTGCCAGCAGCTTATCGGGGTGGGGTCATCAGCCCCAGCATTTT. The chain uses TRBV7-9 and TRBJ1-5; D is unresolved. This CDR3 comprises 15 residues. The germline V gene encodes CDR1 SEHNR and CDR2 FQNEAQ (reference sequence). The germline V and J ends were trimmed by 2 bases and 5 bases, with 13 bases remaining between them.

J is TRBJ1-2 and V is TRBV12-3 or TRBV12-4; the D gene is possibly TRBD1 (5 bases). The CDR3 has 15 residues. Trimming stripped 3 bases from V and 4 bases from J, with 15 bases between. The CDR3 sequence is CASSLGDAGLYGYTF. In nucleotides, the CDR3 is TGTGCCAGCAGTTTGGGCGATGCGGGGCTCTATGGCTACACCTTC.

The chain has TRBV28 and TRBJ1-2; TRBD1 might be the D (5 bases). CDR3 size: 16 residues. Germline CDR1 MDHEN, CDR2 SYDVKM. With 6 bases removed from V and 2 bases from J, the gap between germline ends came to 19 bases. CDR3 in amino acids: CASRTPFGAGNYGYTF. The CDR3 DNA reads TGTGCCAGCAGAACCCCCTTCGGGGCCGGAAACTATGGCTACACCTTC.

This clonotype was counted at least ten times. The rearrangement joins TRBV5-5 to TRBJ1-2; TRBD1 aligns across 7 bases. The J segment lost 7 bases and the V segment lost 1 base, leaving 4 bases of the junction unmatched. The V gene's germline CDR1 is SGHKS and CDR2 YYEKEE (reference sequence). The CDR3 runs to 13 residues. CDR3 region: CASSLRQGGGYTF. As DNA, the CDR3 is TGTGCCAGCAGCTTGAGACAGGGTGGTGGCTACACCTTC.

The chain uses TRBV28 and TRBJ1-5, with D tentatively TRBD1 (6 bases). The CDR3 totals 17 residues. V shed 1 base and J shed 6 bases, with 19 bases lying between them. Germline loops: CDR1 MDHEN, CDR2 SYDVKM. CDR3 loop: CASSLFGNRAGSQPQHF. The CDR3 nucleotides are TGTGCCAGCAGTTTATTTGGGAACAGGGCGGGGAGTCAGCCCCAGCATTTT. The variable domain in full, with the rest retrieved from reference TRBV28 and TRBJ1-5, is DVKVTQSSRYLVKRTGEKVFLECVQDMDHENMFWYRQDPGLGLRLIYFSYDVKMKEKGDIPEGYSVSREKKERFSLILESASTNQTSMYLCASSLFGNRAGSQPQHFGDGTRLSIL.

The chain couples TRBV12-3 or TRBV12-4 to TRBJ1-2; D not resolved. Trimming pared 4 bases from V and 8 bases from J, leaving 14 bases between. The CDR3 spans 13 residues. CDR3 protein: CASSSGGMWGYTF. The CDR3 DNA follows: TGTGCCAGCAGTTCGGGCGGCATGTGGGGCTACACCTTC.

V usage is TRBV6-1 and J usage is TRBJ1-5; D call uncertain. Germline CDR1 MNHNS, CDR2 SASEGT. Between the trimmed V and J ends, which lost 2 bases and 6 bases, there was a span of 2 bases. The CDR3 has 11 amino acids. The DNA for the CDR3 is TGTGCCAGCAGTGAATTTCAGCCCCAGCATTTT. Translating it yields CASSEFQPQHF.

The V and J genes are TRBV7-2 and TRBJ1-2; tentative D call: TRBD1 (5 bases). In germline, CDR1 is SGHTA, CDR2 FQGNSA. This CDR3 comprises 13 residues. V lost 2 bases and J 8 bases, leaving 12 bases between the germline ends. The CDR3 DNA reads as TGTGCCAGCAGCTTAAGGAGTGGGGACGGCTACACCTTC. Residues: CASSLRSGDGYTF.

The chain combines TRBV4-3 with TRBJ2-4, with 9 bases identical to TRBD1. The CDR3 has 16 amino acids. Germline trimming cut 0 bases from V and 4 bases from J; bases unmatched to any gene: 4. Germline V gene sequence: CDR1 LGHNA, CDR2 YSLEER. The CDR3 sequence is CASSQDLGTGKNIQYF. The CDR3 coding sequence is TGCGCCAGCAGCCAAGATTTAGGGACAGGGAAAAACATTCAGTACTTC.

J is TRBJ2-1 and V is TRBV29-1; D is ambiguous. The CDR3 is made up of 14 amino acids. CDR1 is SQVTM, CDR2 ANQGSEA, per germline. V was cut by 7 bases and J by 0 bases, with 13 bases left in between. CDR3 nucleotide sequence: TGCAGCGCCATCTGGCCAGGCTCCTACAATGAGCAGTTCTTC. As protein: CSAIWPGSYNEQFF.

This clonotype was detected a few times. CDR3: CASDRQGIAEAFF. The CDR3 bases are TGTGCCAGCGATCGACAGGGAATTGCTGAAGCTTTCTTT. The chain couples TRBV28 to TRBJ1-1, with 7 nucleotides matching TRBD1. V trimming: 8 bases; J trimming: 6 bases; junction bases outside the gene matches: 9. The germline V gene has CDR1 MDHEN and CDR2 SYDVKM. The CDR3 runs to 13 residues.

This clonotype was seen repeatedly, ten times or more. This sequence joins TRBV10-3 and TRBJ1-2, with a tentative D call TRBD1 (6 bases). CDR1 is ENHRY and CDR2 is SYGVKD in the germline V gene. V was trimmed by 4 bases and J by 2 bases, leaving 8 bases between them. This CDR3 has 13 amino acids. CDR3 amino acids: CAISADRNYGYTF. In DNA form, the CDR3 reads TGTGCCATCAGTGCCGACAGGAACTATGGCTACACCTTC.

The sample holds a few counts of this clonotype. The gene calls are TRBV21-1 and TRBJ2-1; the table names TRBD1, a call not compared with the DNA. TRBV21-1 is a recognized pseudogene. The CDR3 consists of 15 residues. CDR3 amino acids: CASRTGQGPNNEQFF. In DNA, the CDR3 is TGTGCCAGCAGAACCGGACAAGGCCCGAACAATGAGCAGTTCTTC.